This passage covers 16 T cell receptor beta chains from one sample sequenced in a study of blood T cell repertoires in COVID-19 (dated by TCRdb to 2018 to 2020). Receptors were amplified or captured by the immunoSEQ multiplex PCR assay. TCRdb mirrors the immuneACCESS table, restricted to in-frame sequences. Some clones are absent from its copies; in checked studies, under half trace to an unresolved V gene, and the reason for the others is unknown. This sample has more than 85,000 clones in its table, and roughly 80% of those were observed once. Around 19% of the sample goes to the ten largest clones. Source material: peripheral blood. These receptors came from a woman in her seventies with acute or convalescent COVID-19.

This clone was seen a handful of times. V is TRBV9 and J is TRBJ1-5; D might be TRBD1 (5 bases). The CDR3 extends over 15 amino acids. The V end lost 4 bases, the J end lost 6 bases, and 17 bases lay between the germline ends. Germline V gene sequence: CDR1 SGDLS, CDR2 YYNGEE. The CDR3 reads CASSQGVGRGQPQHF. CDR3 in DNA: TGTGCCAGCAGCCAAGGAGTCGGGAGGGGTCAGCCCCAGCATTTT.

The J gene is TRBJ1-5, the V gene TRBV27; 7 nucleotides agree with TRBD1. V was clipped by 5 bases and J by 4 bases; unmatched bases: 5. Germline CDR1 is MNHEY and CDR2 is SMNVEV (reference sequence). This CDR3 is built from 14 residues. The CDR3 sequence is CASSPGQRNQPQHF. In nucleotides, the CDR3 is TGTGCCAGCAGTCCGGGACAGCGGAATCAGCCCCAGCATTTT.

This clone came up many times. The chain joins TRBV2 to TRBJ2-7; TRBD2 matches at 9 bases. The CDR3 consists of 17 residues. V shed 6 bases, J shed 5 bases, and the junction held 17 bases outside the gene matches. Germline V lookup: CDR1 SNHLY, CDR2 FYNNEI. The CDR3 reads CASSIYSGGSFLDEQYF. DNA of the CDR3: TGTGCCAGCAGCATTTATAGCGGGGGTTCCTTTCTGGACGAGCAGTACTTC.

The J gene is TRBJ1-3, the V gene TRBV9; 9 nucleotides align to TRBD1. Per the germline V gene, CDR1 is SGDLS and CDR2 is YYNGEE. Trimming removed 4 bases from V and 4 bases from J; junction bases left unmatched: 6. The CDR3 runs to 15 residues. DNA of the CDR3: TGTGCCAGCAGCACATCGGGACAGGGAGGAAACACCATATATTTT. Protein product: CASSTSGQGGNTIYF.

The CDR3 DNA reads as TGTGCCAGCAGTGTTGGAGTCGCCTATGGCTACACCTTC. As protein: CASSVGVAYGYTF. The chain links TRBV2 to TRBJ1-2; no clear D gene. This CDR3 region has 13 residues. V was cut by 4 bases and J by 4 bases, with 10 bases left in between. The germline gives CDR1 SNHLY, CDR2 FYNNEI. The whole variable domain, remainder taken from reference TRBV2 and TRBJ1-2, is EPEVTQTPSHQVTQMGQEVILRCVPISNHLYFYWYRQILGQKVEFLVSFYNNEISEKSEIFDDQFSVERPDGSNFTLKIRSTKLEDSAMYFCASSVGVAYGYTFGSGTRLTVV.

The chain recombines TRBV4-2 with TRBJ2-7; 8 nucleotides align to TRBD2. The CDR3 extends over 16 amino acids. J lost 3 bases, V lost 5 bases, and 12 bases had no gene match. CDR1 LGHNA and CDR2 YNFKEQ come from the germline V gene. CDR3 loop: CASSGYSGALNYEQYF. The DNA of the CDR3 is TGTGCCAGCAGCGGTTATAGCGGGGCCCTCAACTACGAGCAGTACTTC.

The gene calls are TRBV7-2 and TRBJ2-5, with 8 bases that match TRBD1. CDR1 and CDR2 (germline): SGHTA, FQGNSA. V lost 2 bases to trimming and J lost 5 bases; unmatched junction nucleotides: 13. CDR3 size: 17 residues. CDR3 nucleotide sequence: TGTGCCAGCAGCTTAAGGTTCTTCGACAGGGGCCGGGAGACCCAGTACTTC. It encodes CASSLRFFDRGRETQYF.

CDR3 sequence (DNA): TGTGCCAGCAGCTTACTGCCCACGAGAGGGCCTGGAAACACCATATATTTT. Translation: CASSLLPTRGPGNTIYF. The J gene is TRBJ1-3, the V gene TRBV7-6, with D unresolved. The V gene's germline CDR1 is SGHVS and CDR2 FNYEAQ. The CDR3 contains 17 residues. The V end was cut by 2 bases, the J end by 2 bases, with 16 bases between.

The chain has TRBV11-2 and TRBJ1-5, with a weak D call TRBD1 (6 bases). Germline-derived CDR1 and CDR2 are SGHAT and FQNNGV. V dropped 0 bases and J dropped 0 bases, with 9 bases sitting between them. This CDR3 has 16 amino acids. CDR3 sequence reads: CASSLDGTYSNQPQHF. The CDR3 region has the DNA TGTGCCAGCAGCTTAGATGGGACATATAGCAATCAGCCCCAGCATTTT.

The chain recombines TRBV30 with TRBJ2-2; D is unresolved. Deletions cut 2 bases from V and 2 bases from J, with 9 bases between. Germline CDR1 GTSNPN, CDR2 SVGIG (reference sequence). This CDR3 spans 14 amino acids. The CDR3 bases are TGTGCCTGGAGTTTGACACAAAACACCGGGGAGCTGTTTTTT. It translates to CAWSLTQNTGELFF.

The chain is built from TRBV6-2 or TRBV6-3 and TRBJ2-5; TRBD1 agrees at 7 bases. The CDR3 extends over 13 amino acids. V lost 6 bases to trimming and J lost 5 bases; unmatched junction nucleotides: 6. Germline V CDR1 and CDR2: MNHEY, SVGEGT. The CDR3 here is CASSRDRVETQYF. The CDR3 coding sequence is TGTGCCAGCAGCCGAGACAGGGTGGAGACCCAGTACTTC.

The sample holds a few counts of this clone. V is TRBV5-8 and J is TRBJ2-3; 7 bases fit TRBD1. The CDR3 length is 16 residues. V shed 0 bases, J shed 0 bases, and the junction held 4 bases outside the gene matches. Germline V gene sequence: CDR1 SGHTS, CDR2 YDEGEE. CDR3 loop: CASSLGDRASTDTQYF. The CDR3 DNA sequence: TGTGCCAGCAGCTTGGGGGACAGAGCAAGCACAGATACGCAGTATTTT.

The chain is built from TRBV2 and TRBJ1-6; D not certain. This CDR3 contains 13 residues. The V and J ends lost 8 bases and 6 bases respectively, with 11 bases between them. CDR1 and CDR2 from the germline V gene are SNHLY and FYNNEI. This chain's CDR3 is CASRGGPNSPLHF. CDR3 bases: TGTGCCAGCCGGGGAGGGCCTAATTCACCCCTCCACTTT.

The chain carries TRBV19 and TRBJ2-7, with 10 bases aligning to TRBD1. Germline CDR1 is LNHDA and CDR2 is SQIVND (reference sequence). Germline trimming cut 5 bases from V and 1 base from J; bases unmatched to any gene: 11. The CDR3 has 17 residues. The CDR3 region is CASSARTGGTKSYEQYF. CDR3 DNA: TGTGCCAGTAGTGCTAGGACAGGGGGTACCAAATCCTACGAGCAGTACTTC.

V gene TRBV7-9 combines with J gene TRBJ2-1; a weak D match, TRBD2 (5 bases). In germline, CDR1 is SEHNR, CDR2 FQNEAQ (reference sequence). CDR3 size: 13 residues. The V gene lost 5 bases and the J gene lost 5 bases, with 10 bases spanning the gap. In nucleotides, the CDR3 is TGTGCCAGCAGCCCAGGAGGCCACAATGAGCAGTTCTTC. Its translation is CASSPGGHNEQFF. Full variable domain (outside the CDR3, taken from reference TRBV7-9 and TRBJ2-1): DTGVSQNPRHKITKRGQNVTFRCDPISEHNRLYWYRQTLGQGPEFLTYFQNEAQLEKSRLLSDRFSAERPKGSFSTLEIQRTEQGDSAMYLCASSPGGHNEQFFGPGTRLTVL.

CDR3 in DNA: TGTGCCAGCAGCCAGCAGGGTCGCACAGATACGCAGTATTTT. This codes for CASSQQGRTDTQYF. This rearrangement joins TRBV14 to TRBJ2-3; perhaps TRBD1 as D (5 bases). The CDR3 consists of 14 residues. V lost 3 bases and J 1 base, leaving 8 bases between the germline ends. Germline V gene data show CDR1 as SGHDN and CDR2 as FVKESK.